The 11 T cell receptor beta chains below all came from one sample that was sequenced in a study of cytomegalovirus exposure and HLA in healthy donors. PCR primers comprised 60 Vbeta and 13 Jbeta primers. Only in-frame clones appear in the TCRdb table, and some are missing; sequencing was by immunoSEQ multiplex PCR. The listing records just under 90,000 clones. Sequenced: PBMCs. The receptor source for this set is a girl between 5 and 17 years old in good health and CMV-seropositive.

This sequence joins TRBV6-1 and TRBJ1-4; TRBD1 aligns across 7 bases. Germline CDR1 is MNHNS and CDR2 is SASEGT. The length of the CDR3 is 15 residues. V shed 4 bases, J shed 7 bases, and the junction held 9 bases outside the gene matches. CDR3 sequence reads: CASSAPETGSEKLFF. The CDR3 bases are TGTGCCAGCAGTGCGCCGGAGACAGGGAGTGAAAAACTGTTTTTT.

The J gene is TRBJ2-4, the V gene TRBV19, with D maybe TRBD2 (5 bases). V was pared by 0 bases and J by 8 bases, with 11 bases between. The germline CDR1 and CDR2 sequences are LNHDA and SQIVND (reference sequence). The CDR3 runs to 14 residues. The CDR3 DNA reads as TGTGCCAGTAGTATAGAGTCCGGGAAGGACATTCAGTACTTC. Protein: CASSIESGKDIQYF.

V usage is TRBV25-1 and J usage is TRBJ2-3, with D perhaps TRBD2 (6 bases). The CDR3 extends over 15 amino acids. V gave up 7 bases and J gave up 2 bases, with 16 bases separating them. CDR1 and CDR2 from the germline V gene are MGHDK and SYGVNS. As DNA, the CDR3 is TGTGCCAGCAAGGCTCGGGGGATGGTCACAGATACGCAGTATTTT. It encodes CASKARGMVTDTQYF.

The J gene is TRBJ1-1, the V gene TRBV19, with TRBD1 identical over 10 bases. CDR3 size: 15 residues. The junction had 3 bases not matched to a gene; V was cut back by 0 bases and J by 5 bases. CDR1 is LNHDA and CDR2 is SQIVND in the germline V gene (reference sequence). The CDR3 loop is CASSIEGQGRTEAFF. In DNA form, the CDR3 reads TGTGCCAGTAGTATAGAGGGACAGGGGAGGACTGAAGCTTTCTTT.

The chain is built from TRBV18 and TRBJ2-1; 9 positions match TRBD2. The CDR3 is 16 residues long. The ends lost 2 bases at V and 5 bases at J; junction bases unmatched: 7. Germline-derived CDR1 and CDR2 are KGHSH and LQKENI. For the CDR3, the DNA is TGTGCCAGCTCACCAAGGCTAGCGGGGATCGACAATGAGCAGTTCTTC. Translated: CASSPRLAGIDNEQFF.

V and J are TRBV28 and TRBJ2-7, with D perhaps TRBD2 (5 bases). CDR1 is MDHEN, CDR2 SYDVKM, per germline. Trimming removed 6 bases from V and 2 bases from J, with 14 bases in between. The CDR3 has 14 residues. CDR3 amino acids: CASSSPGITYEQYF. The CDR3 DNA is TGTGCCAGCAGCTCCCCCGGGATAACCTACGAGCAGTACTTC. Looking up the rest from reference TRBV28 and TRBJ2-7 gives the full variable domain: DVKVTQSSRYLVKRTGEKVFLECVQDMDHENMFWYRQDPGLGLRLIYFSYDVKMKEKGDIPEGYSVSREKKERFSLILESASTNQTSMYLCASSSPGITYEQYFGPGTRLTVT.

The V gene is TRBV19, the J gene TRBJ2-7, with TRBD1 matching over 7 bases. Germline V gives CDR1 LNHDA, CDR2 SQIVND (reference sequence). V lost 3 bases, J lost 6 bases, and 11 bases stayed unmatched. The CDR3 has 15 residues. The CDR3 protein is CASSMWTTGTGEQYF. The DNA of the CDR3 is TGTGCCAGTAGTATGTGGACGACAGGGACGGGCGAGCAGTACTTC. Full variable domain (missing parts from reference TRBV19 and TRBJ2-7): DGGITQSPKYLFRKEGQNVTLSCEQNLNHDAMYWYRQDPGQGLRLIYYSQIVNDFQKGDIAEGYSVSREKKESFPLTVTSAQKNPTAFYLCASSMWTTGTGEQYFGPGTRLTVT.

The chain carries TRBV4-2 and TRBJ1-5; D is possibly TRBD1 (5 bases). CDR1 is LGHNA, CDR2 YNFKEQ, per germline. Trimming removed 1 base at V and 3 bases at J, with 13 bases between. The CDR3 runs to 16 residues. The CDR3 loop is CASSQVEGRNNQPQHF. DNA of the CDR3: TGTGCCAGCAGCCAAGTGGAGGGGCGTAACAATCAGCCCCAGCATTTT.

The CDR3 here is CASSQVYGGNTEAFF. Written as DNA, the CDR3 is TGCGCCAGCAGCCAAGTTTACGGTGGGAACACTGAAGCTTTCTTT. The V and J genes are TRBV4-1 and TRBJ1-1, with D unclear. Germline loops: CDR1 MGHRA, CDR2 YSYEKL. Trimming stripped 1 base from V and 1 base from J, with 10 bases between. The CDR3 is made up of 15 amino acids.

The chain combines TRBV4-2 with TRBJ2-1; 12 bases agree with TRBD2. The germline CDR1 and CDR2 sequences are LGHNA and YNFKEQ. The CDR3 has 17 residues. Trimming took 3 bases from V and 5 from J; bases not matched to a gene: 8. The CDR3 protein is CASSQSSGGAGDNEQFF. The CDR3, as DNA: TGTGCCAGCAGCCAGTCTAGCGGGGGGGCTGGGGACAATGAGCAGTTCTTC.

J is TRBJ2-7 and V is TRBV23-1; TRBD2 aligns across 8 bases. TRBV23-1 qualifies as an ORF whose function is uncertain. The CDR3 sequence is 15 residues long. The junction had 9 bases not matched to a gene; V was cut back by 6 bases and J by 2 bases. The CDR3 DNA follows: TGCGCCAGCAGCCAGGGACTAGATCTCGCCTACGAGCAGTACGTC. Its protein is CASSQGLDLAYEQYV.